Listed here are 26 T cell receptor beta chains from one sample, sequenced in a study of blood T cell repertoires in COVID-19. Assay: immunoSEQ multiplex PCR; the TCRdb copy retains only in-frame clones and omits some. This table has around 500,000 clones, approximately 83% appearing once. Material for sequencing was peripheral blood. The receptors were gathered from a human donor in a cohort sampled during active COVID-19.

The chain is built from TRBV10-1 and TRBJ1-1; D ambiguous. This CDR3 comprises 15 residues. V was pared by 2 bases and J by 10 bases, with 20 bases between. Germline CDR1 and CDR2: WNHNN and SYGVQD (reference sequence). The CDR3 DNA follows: TGCGCCAGCAGTGAGCCCTCCGAGGGTCGGATTCGAGCTTTCTTT. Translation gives CASSEPSEGRIRAFF.

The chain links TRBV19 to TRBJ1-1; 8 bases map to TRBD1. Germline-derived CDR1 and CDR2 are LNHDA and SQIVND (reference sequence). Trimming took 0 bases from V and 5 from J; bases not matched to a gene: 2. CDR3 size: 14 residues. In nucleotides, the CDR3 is TGTGCCAGTAGTATAGACAGGGGGCCAACTGAAGCTTTCTTT. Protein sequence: CASSIDRGPTEAFF.

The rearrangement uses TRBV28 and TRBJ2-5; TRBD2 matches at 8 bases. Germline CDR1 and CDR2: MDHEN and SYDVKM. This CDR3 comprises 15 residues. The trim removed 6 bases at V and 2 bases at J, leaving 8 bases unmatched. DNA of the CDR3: TGTGCCAGCAGCTCAAGACTAGCGTCTCAAGAGACCCAGTACTTC. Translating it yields CASSSRLASQETQYF.

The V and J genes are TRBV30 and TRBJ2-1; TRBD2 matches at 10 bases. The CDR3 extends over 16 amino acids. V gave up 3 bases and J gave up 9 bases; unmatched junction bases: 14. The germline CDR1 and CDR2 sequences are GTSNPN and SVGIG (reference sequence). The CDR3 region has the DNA TGTGCCTGGAGCCGACTAGCGGGTACCCCCCAGGGTGAGCAGTTCTTC. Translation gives CAWSRLAGTPQGEQFF.

CDR3 protein: CAWNKGRGNTEAFF. In nucleotides, the CDR3 is TGTGCCTGGAATAAGGGGCGGGGAAACACTGAAGCTTTCTTT. This chain links TRBV30 with TRBJ1-1; the D gene is possibly TRBD1 (5 bases). V lost 4 bases and J lost 2, with 14 bases in between. The germline CDR1 and CDR2 sequences are GTSNPN and SVGIG (reference sequence). The CDR3 totals 14 residues.

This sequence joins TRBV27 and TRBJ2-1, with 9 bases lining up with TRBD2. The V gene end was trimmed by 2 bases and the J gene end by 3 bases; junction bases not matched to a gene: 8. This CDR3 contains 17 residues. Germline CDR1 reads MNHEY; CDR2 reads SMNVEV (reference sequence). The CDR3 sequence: CASSLMAGGLSYNEQFF. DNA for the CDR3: TGTGCCAGCAGTTTAATGGCGGGAGGGCTGAGCTACAATGAGCAGTTCTTC.

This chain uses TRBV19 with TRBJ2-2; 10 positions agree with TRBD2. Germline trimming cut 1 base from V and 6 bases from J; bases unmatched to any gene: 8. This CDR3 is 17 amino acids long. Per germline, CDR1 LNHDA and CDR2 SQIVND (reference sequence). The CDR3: CASSIGASGSRSGELFF. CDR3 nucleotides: TGTGCCAGTAGTATAGGGGCTAGCGGGAGTAGGTCCGGGGAGCTGTTTTTT. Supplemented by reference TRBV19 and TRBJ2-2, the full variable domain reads DGGITQSPKYLFRKEGQNVTLSCEQNLNHDAMYWYRQDPGQGLRLIYYSQIVNDFQKGDIAEGYSVSREKKESFPLTVTSAQKNPTAFYLCASSIGASGSRSGELFFGEGSRLTVL.

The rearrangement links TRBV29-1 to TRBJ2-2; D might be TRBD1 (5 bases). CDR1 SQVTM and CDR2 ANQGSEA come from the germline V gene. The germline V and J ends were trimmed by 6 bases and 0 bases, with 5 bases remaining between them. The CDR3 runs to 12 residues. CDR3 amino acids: CSVRANTGELFF. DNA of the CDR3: TGCAGCGTCAGGGCGAACACCGGGGAGCTGTTTTTT.

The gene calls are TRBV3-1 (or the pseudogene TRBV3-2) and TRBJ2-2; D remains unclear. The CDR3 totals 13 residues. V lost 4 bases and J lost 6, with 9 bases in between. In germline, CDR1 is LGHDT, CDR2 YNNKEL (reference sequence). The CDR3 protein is CASSPLYSGELFF. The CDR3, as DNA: TGTGCCAGCAGCCCCCTTTATTCCGGGGAGCTGTTTTTT.

CDR3 protein: CASSELASGGRNGQFF. As DNA, the CDR3 is TGTGCCAGCAGTGAATTAGCTAGCGGGGGAAGGAACGGGCAGTTCTTC. The genes are TRBV2 and TRBJ2-1, with 10 bases matching TRBD2. The germline V gene has CDR1 SNHLY and CDR2 FYNNEI. V was clipped by 2 bases and J by 12 bases; unmatched bases: 13. The CDR3 spans 16 residues.

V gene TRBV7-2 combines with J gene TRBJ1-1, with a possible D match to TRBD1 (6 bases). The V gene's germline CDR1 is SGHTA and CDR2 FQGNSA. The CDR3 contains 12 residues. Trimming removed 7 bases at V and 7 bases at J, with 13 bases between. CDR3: CASNQGQGEAFF. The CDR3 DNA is TGTGCCAGCAACCAGGGGCAGGGTGAAGCTTTCTTT.

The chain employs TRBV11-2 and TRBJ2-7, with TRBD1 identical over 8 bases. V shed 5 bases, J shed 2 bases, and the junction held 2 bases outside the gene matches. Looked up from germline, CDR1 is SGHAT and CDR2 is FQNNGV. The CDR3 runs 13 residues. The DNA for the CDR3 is TGTGCCAGCAGCGCGGACAGGGCCTACGAGCAGTACTTC. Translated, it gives CASSADRAYEQYF.

The CDR3 here is CASSFQGPISGNTIYF. CDR3 coding DNA: TGTGCCAGCAGTTTTCAGGGGCCAATCTCTGGAAACACCATATATTTT. This chain links TRBV28 with TRBJ1-3, with a weak D call TRBD1 (6 bases). The germline CDR1 and CDR2 sequences are MDHEN and SYDVKM. V lost 3 bases and J lost 0, with 12 bases in between. The length of the CDR3 is 16 residues.

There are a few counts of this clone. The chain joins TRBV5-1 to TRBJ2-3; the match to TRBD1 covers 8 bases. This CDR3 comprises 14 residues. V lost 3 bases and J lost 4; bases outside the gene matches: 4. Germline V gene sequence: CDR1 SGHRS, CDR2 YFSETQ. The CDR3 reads CASSWVQGADTQYF. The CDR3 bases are TGCGCCAGCAGCTGGGTACAGGGGGCAGATACGCAGTATTTT.

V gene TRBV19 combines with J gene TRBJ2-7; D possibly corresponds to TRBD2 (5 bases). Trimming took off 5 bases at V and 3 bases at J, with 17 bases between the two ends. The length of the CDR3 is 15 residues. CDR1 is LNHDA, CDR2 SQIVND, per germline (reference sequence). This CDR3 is CASSLNVGINYEQYF. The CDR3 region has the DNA TGTGCCAGTAGTCTCAATGTCGGGATAAACTACGAGCAGTACTTC.

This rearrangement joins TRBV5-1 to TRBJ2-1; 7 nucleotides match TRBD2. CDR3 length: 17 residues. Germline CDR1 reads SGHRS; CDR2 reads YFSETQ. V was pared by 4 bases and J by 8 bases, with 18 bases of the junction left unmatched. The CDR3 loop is CASSPSPGGRVKDEQFF. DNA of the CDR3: TGCGCCAGCAGCCCCTCCCCAGGCGGGAGAGTCAAGGATGAGCAGTTCTTC.

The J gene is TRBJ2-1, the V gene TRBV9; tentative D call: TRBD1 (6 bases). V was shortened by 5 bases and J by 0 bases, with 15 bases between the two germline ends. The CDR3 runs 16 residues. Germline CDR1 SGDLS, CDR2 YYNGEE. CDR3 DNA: TGTGCCAGCAGTCGTCGGACAGAGAGCTCCTACAATGAGCAGTTCTTC. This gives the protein CASSRRTESSYNEQFF.

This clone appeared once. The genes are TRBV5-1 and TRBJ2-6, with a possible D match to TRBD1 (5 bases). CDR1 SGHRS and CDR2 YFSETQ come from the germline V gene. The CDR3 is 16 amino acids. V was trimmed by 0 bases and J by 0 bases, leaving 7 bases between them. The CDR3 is CASSLEGVSGANVLTF. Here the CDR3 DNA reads TGCGCCAGCAGCTTGGAAGGGGTCTCTGGGGCCAACGTCCTGACTTTC. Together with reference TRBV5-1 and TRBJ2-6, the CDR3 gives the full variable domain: KAGVTQTPRYLIKTRGQQVTLSCSPISGHRSVSWYQQTPGQGLQFLFEYFSETQRNKGNFPGRFSGRQFSNSRSEMNVSTLELGDSALYLCASSLEGVSGANVLTFGAGSRLTVL.

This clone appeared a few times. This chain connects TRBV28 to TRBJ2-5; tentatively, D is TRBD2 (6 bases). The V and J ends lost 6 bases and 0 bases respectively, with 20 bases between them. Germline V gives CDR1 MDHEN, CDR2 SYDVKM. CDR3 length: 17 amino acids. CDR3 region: CASSEPYGGEYQETQYF. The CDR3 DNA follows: TGTGCCAGCAGCGAACCCTACGGAGGGGAGTACCAAGAGACCCAGTACTTC.

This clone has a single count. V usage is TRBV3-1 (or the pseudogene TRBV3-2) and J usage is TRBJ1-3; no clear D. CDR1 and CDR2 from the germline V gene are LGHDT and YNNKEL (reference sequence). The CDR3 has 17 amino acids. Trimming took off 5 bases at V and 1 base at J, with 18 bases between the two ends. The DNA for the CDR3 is TGTGCCAGCAGCAGTGTGGGAGGGAGCGGGTCTGGAAACACCATATATTTT. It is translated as CASSSVGGSGSGNTIYF.

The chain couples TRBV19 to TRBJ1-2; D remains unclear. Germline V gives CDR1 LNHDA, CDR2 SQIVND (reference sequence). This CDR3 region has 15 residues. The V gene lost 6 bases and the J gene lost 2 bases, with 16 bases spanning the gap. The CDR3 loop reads CASSPGELSNYGYTF. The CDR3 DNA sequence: TGTGCCAGTAGCCCCGGGGAGCTATCAAACTATGGCTACACCTTC. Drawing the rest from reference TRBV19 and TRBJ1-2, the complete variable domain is DGGITQSPKYLFRKEGQNVTLSCEQNLNHDAMYWYRQDPGQGLRLIYYSQIVNDFQKGDIAEGYSVSREKKESFPLTVTSAQKNPTAFYLCASSPGELSNYGYTFGSGTRLTVV.

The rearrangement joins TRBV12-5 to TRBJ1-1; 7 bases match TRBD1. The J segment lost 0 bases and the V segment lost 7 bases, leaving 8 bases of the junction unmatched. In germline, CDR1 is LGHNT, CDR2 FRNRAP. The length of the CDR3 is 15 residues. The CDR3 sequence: CASAPGTVMNTEAFF. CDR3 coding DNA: TGTGCTAGTGCCCCCGGGACAGTTATGAACACTGAAGCTTTCTTT.

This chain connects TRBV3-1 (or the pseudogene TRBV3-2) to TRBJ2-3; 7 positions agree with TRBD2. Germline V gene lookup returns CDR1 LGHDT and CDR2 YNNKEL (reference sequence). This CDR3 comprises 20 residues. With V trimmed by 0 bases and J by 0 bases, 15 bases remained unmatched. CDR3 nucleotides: TGTGCCAGCAGCCAAGATGGGGAAGGGGAGGGTCCGCCTAGCACAGATACGCAGTATTTT. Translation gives CASSQDGEGEGPPSTDTQYF.

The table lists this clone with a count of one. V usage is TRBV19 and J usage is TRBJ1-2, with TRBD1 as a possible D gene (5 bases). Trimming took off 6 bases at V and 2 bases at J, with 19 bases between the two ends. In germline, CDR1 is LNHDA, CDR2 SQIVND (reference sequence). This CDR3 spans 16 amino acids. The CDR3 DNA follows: TGTGCCAGTAGCATCCCTCAGACAGTTGCCAACTATGGCTACACCTTC. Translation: CASSIPQTVANYGYTF.

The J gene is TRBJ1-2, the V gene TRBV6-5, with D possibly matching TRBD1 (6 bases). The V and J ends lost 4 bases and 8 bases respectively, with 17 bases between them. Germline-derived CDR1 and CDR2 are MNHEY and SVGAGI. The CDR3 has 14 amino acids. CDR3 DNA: TGTGCCAGCAGTTCCCGGGACAAGAGTACGGGCTACACCTTC. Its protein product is CASSSRDKSTGYTF.

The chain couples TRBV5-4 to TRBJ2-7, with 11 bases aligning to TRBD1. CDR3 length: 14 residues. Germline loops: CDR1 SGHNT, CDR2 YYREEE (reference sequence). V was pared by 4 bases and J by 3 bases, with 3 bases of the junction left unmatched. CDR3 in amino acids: CASSIGTGGYEQYF. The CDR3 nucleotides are TGTGCCAGCAGCATCGGGACAGGGGGCTACGAGCAGTACTTC.